This TCR beta chain was obtained from a study of blood T cell repertoires in COVID-19. In the study overall: From the United States, Italy and Spain came samples of acute and convalescent COVID-19. Sample material is recorded as cDNA or gDNA derived from T cells, B-cell-depleted T cells, or PBMCs.

This CDR3 is 11 amino acids long. The germline V gene has CDR1 GTSNPN and CDR2 SVGIG (reference sequence). Trimming cost V 5 bases and J 7 bases, with 11 bases left between them. This clone was seen a handful of times. Authors' methods: How many nucleated cells were present was estimated from reference gene primer amplification. The protocol was immunoSEQ multiplex PCR, while the TCRdb copy is restricted to in-frame clones and leaves out a portion. V, J and clone size were drawn from that table, and D and trimming were deduced from the DNA. The top ten clones hold 1.2% of a sample with about 300,000 clones, around 83% of them seen once.

The chain combines TRBV30 with TRBJ1-2; unclear D gene. The TCR comes from a woman in her forties or fifties with acute or convalescent COVID-19. Sequenced material: peripheral blood. DNA of the CDR3: TGTGCCTGGTTCACATATCTTGGCTACACCTTC. As protein: CAWFTYLGYTF.